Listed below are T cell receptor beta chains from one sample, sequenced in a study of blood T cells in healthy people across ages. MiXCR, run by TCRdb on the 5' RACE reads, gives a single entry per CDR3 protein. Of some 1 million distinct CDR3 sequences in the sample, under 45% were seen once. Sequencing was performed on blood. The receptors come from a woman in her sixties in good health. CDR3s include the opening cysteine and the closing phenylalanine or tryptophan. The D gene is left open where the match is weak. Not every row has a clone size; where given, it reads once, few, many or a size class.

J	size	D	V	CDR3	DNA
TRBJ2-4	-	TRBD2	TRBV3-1	CASSQAAASGLAKNIQYF	TGTGCCAGCAGCCAGGCCGCGGCTAGCGGCTTGGCCAAAAACATTCAGTACTTC
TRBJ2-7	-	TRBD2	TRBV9	CASRPDYPSGEQYF	TGTGCCAGCAGACCGGACTACCCTAGCGGGGAGCAGTACTTC
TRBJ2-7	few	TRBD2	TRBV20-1	CSARSRGLAGVYEQYF	TGCAGTGCTAGAAGCCGGGGACTAGCGGGAGTATACGAGCAGTACTTC
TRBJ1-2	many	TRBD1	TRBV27	CASSFRTGDGYTF	TGTGCCAGCAGTTTTAGGACAGGGGATGGCTACACCTTC
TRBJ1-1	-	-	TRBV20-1	CSARGPAGTEAFF	TGCAGTGCTAGAGGGCCAGCCGGCACTGAAGCTTTCTTT
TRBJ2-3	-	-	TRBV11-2	CASSIKRQADTQYF	TGTGCCAGCAGCATAAAAAGACAGGCAGATACGCAGTATTTT
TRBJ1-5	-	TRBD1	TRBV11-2	CASAGTERQPQHF	TGTGCCAGTGCCGGGACAGAACGGCAGCCCCAGCATTTT
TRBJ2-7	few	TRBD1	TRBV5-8	CASSIRTGSYEQYF	TGTGCCAGCAGCATTCGGACAGGGAGCTACGAGCAGTACTTC
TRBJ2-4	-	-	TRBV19	CASSTGGRDIQYF	TGTGCCAGTAGTACCGGGGGCAGGGACATTCAGTACTTC
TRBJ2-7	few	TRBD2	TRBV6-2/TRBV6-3	CASNYREVPYEQYF	TGTGCCAGCAATTATCGGGAGGTACCCTACGAGCAGTACTTC
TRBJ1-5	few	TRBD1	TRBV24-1	CATSETGWGSTQHF	TGTGCCACCTCCGAGACAGGGTGGGGGTCGACCCAGCATTTT
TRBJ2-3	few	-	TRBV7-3	CASSLRADTDTQYF	TGTGCCAGCAGCTTAAGGGCGGACACAGATACGCAGTATTTT
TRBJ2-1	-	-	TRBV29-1	CSFKGSSYNEQFF	TGCAGCTTCAAAGGTAGCTCCTACAATGAGCAGTTCTTC
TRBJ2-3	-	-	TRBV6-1	CASSDSASSTDTQYF	TGTGCCAGCAGTGATAGTGCGTCCAGCACAGATACGCAGTATTTT
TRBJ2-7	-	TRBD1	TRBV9	CASSVAGTGPSYEQYF	TGTGCCAGCAGCGTAGCAGGGACAGGGCCCTCCTACGAGCAGTACTTC
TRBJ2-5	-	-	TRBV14	CASSQDRSKGAQYF	TGTGCCAGCAGCCAAGACCGGTCTAAGGGGGCCCAGTACTTC
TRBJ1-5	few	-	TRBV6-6	CASRNGGGLGQPQHF	TGTGCCAGCAGGAATGGAGGGGGGCTAGGGCAGCCCCAGCATTTT
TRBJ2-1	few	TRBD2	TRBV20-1	CSASLTSGRSYEQFF	TGCAGTGCTAGCCTGACTAGCGGGAGGTCCTATGAGCAGTTCTTC
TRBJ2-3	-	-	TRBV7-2	CASSAPSGADTQYF	TGTGCCAGCAGCGCGCCCAGTGGCGCAGATACGCAGTATTTT
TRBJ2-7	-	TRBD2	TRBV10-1	CASSEAGGGYEQYF	TGCGCCAGCAGCGAAGCGGGAGGTGGTTACGAGCAGTACTTC
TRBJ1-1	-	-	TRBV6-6	CASNRAEGAFF	TGTGCCAGCAATAGGGCCGAAGGGGCTTTCTTT
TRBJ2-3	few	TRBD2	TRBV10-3	CAITSGSTDTQYF	TGTGCCATTACTAGCGGGAGCACAGATACGCAGTATTTT
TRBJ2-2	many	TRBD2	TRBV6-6	CASRGLAGAGGELFF	TGTGCCAGCAGAGGACTAGCGGGAGCGGGCGGGGAGCTGTTTTTT
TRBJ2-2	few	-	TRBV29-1	CSVGHSNTGELFF	TGCAGCGTTGGGCATTCGAACACCGGGGAGCTGTTTTTT
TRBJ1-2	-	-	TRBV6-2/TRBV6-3	CASSQQYGYTF	TGTGCCAGCAGTCAACAGTATGGCTACACCTTC
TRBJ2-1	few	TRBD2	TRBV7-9	CASSSQAGALYNEQFF	TGTGCCAGCAGCTCCCAAGCGGGAGCCTTGTACAATGAGCAGTTCTTC
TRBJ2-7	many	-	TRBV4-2	CASSQDFSAGYEQYF	TGTGCCAGCAGCCAAGATTTTTCGGCGGGGTACGAGCAGTACTTC
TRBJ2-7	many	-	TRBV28	CASLGYSYEQYF	TGTGCCAGCCTAGGGTACTCCTACGAGCAGTACTTC
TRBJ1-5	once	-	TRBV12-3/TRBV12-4	CDSSLTGRNQPQHF	TGTGACAGCAGTTTGACAGGCCGCAATCAGCCCCAGCATTTT
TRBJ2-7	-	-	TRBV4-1	CASSQGGGGYEQYF	TGCGCCAGCAGCCAAGGGGGTGGGGGGTACGAGCAGTACTTC
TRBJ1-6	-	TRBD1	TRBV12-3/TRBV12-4	CASSSQGAVNSPLHF	TGTGCCAGCAGTTCCCAGGGGGCAGTTAATTCACCCCTCCACTTT
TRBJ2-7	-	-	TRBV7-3	CASSLTGSSCEQYF	TGTGCCAGCAGCTTAACGGGGTCGTCCTGCGAGCAGTACTTC
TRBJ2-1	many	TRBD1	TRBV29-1	CSAGTGLNEQFF	TGCAGCGCAGGGACAGGCCTCAATGAGCAGTTCTTC
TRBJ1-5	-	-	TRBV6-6	CASSLMGLPNQPQHF	TGTGCCAGCAGTCTAATGGGACTGCCTAATCAGCCCCAGCATTTT
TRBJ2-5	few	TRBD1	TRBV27	CASSLSRRAGGKTQYF	TGTGCCAGCAGTTTATCGAGGCGGGCAGGGGGAAAGACCCAGTACTTC
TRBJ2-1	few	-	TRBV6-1	CASSKGTYNEQFF	TGTGCCAGCAGTAAGGGGACATACAATGAGCAGTTCTTC
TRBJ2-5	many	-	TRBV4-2	CASSQVGREQYF	TGTGCCAGCAGCCAAGTGGGTCGGGAGCAGTACTTC
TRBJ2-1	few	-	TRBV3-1	CASSQGDNEQFF	TGTGCCAGCAGCCAAGGGGATAATGAGCAGTTCTTC
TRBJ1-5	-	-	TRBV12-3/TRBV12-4	CASSFGTPDQPQHF	TGTGCCAGCAGTTTTGGGACACCCGATCAGCCCCAGCATTTT
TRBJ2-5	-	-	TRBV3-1	CASSQKGRQETQYF	TGTGCCAGCAGCCAAAAGGGGCGCCAAGAGACCCAGTACTTC
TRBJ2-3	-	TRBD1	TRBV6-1	CASNGGQGVTDTQYF	TGTGCCAGCAACGGGGGACAGGGGGTCACAGATACGCAGTATTTT
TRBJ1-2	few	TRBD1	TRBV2	CASSGQGRDGYTF	TGTGCCAGCAGTGGACAGGGGCGGGATGGCTACACCTTC
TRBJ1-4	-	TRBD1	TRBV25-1	CASSEYRGQEEKLFF	TGTGCCAGCAGTGAATATAGGGGGCAGGAAGAAAAACTGTTTTTT
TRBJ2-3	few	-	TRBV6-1	CASSEGLFGTQYF	TGTGCCAGCAGTGAAGGTCTGTTTGGTACGCAGTATTTT
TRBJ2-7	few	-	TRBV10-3	CAISERGAGEQYF	TGTGCCATCAGTGAGCGGGGGGCCGGAGAGCAGTACTTC
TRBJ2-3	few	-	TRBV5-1	CASSLLGQATDTQYF	TGCGCCAGCAGCTTGCTGGGGCAGGCCACAGATACGCAGTATTTT
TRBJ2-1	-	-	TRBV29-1	CSARLGYEQFF	TGCAGCGCCCGACTAGGCTATGAGCAGTTCTTC
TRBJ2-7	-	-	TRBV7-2	CASSLRDSVCEQYF	TGTGCCAGCAGCCTAAGGGACTCGGTCTGCGAGCAGTACTTC
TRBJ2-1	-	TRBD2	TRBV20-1	CSAPGLGGSSYNEQFF	TGCAGTGCTCCGGGCCTCGGGGGGAGCTCCTACAATGAGCAGTTCTTC
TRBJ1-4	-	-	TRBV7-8	CASSFELSEKLFF	TGTGCCAGCAGCTTCGAATTAAGTGAAAAACTGTTTTTT
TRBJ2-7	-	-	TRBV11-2	CASSEGNDEQYF	TGTGCCAGCAGCGAGGGGAACGACGAGCAGTACTTC
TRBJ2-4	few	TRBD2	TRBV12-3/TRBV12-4	CASSLGLAGGLLAKNIQYF	TGTGCCAGCAGTTTGGGGCTAGCGGGAGGCCTACTAGCCAAAAACATTCAGTACTTC
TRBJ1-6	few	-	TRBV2	CARSTEDSPLHF	TGTGCCAGAAGCACGGAGGACTCACCCCTCCACTTT
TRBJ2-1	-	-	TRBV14	CASSLASRSYNEQFF	TGTGCCAGCAGTCTTGCTAGCCGTTCCTACAATGAGCAGTTCTTC
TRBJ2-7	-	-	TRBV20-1	CSASASGTPSYEQYF	TGCAGTGCTAGTGCGTCCGGGACGCCCTCCTACGAGCAGTACTTC
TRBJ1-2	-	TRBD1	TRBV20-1	CSAIQGAGNYGYTF	TGCAGTGCTATACAGGGGGCGGGAAACTATGGCTACACCTTC
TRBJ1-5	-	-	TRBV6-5	CASSYSGTSNQPQHF	TGTGCCAGCAGTTACTCGGGGACCTCCAATCAGCCCCAGCATTTT
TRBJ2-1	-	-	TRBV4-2	CASSQDRGGTEQFF	TGTGCCAGCAGCCAAGATCGAGGGGGGACCGAGCAGTTCTTC
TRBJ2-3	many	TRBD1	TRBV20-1	CSAREWRRGGGTQYF	TGCAGTGCTAGAGAGTGGCGGAGAGGGGGCGGTACGCAGTATTTT